What follows is one TCR beta chain and its context. The antigen is undetermined. The data belong to a study of T cells expressing NK-cell markers. 5'RACE template switching with UMIs produced the TCR beta cDNA. TCRdb re-called the 5' RACE reads and catalogs CDR3 proteins one per entry, DNA excluded. Its listing shows a few hundred thousand distinct CDR3 sequences. Germline V CDR1 and CDR2: SNHLY, FYNNEI. The CDR3 length is 14 residues. The study, taken as a whole, reports: Several donors likewise had their CD3+CD56-NKG2C+ fraction led by these clonotypes.

This TCR was sampled from a man aged 18 to 69 in good health. The source material was blood T cells: a sorted CD56 or NKG2C T cell subset, CD4+ or CD8+ T cells, or bulk PBMC T cells (not recorded which). The chain combines TRBV2 with TRBJ1-2. The chain's CDR3 is CASSERRQLYGYTF.